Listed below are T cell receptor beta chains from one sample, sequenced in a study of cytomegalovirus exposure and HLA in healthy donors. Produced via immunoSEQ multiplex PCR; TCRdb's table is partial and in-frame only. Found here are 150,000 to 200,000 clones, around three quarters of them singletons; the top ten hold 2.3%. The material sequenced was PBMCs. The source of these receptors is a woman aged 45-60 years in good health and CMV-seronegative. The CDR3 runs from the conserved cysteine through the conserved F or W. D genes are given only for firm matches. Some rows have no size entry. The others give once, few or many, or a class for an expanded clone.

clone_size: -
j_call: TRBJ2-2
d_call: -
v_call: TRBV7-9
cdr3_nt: TGTTCCAGCAGCTTAGTCGGGGGGCCTGGGGAGCTGTTTTTT
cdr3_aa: CSSSLVGGPGELFF

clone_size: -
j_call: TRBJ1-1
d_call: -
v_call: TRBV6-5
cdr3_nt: TGTGCCAGCAGTAACCCAGGGCCTCGGACTGAAGCTTTCTTT
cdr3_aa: CASSNPGPRTEAFF

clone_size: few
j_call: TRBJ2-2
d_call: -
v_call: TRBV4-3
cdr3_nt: TGCGCCAGCAGCCAGCATACCGGGACATTGACCGGGGAGCTGTTTTTT
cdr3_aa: CASSQHTGTLTGELFF

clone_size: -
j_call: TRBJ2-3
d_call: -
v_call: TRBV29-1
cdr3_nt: TGCAGCGTTCTTTCGGGATCTGGTTGGGATACGCAGTATTTT
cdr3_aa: CSVLSGSGWDTQYF

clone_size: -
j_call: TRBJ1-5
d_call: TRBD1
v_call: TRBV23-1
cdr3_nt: TGCGCCAGCAGAGCTAGAAAGGGGGGACAGGAGTCGAATCAGCCCCAGCATTTT
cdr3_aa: CASRARKGGQESNQPQHF

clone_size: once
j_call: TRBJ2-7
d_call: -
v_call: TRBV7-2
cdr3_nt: TGTGCCAGCACCCCAGGGGTGGAGCAGTACTTC
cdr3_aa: CASTPGVEQYF

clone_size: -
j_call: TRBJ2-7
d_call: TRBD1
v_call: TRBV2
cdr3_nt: TGTGCCAGCTTTTCCGGGACAGGGAGCTACGAGCAGTACTTC
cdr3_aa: CASFSGTGSYEQYF

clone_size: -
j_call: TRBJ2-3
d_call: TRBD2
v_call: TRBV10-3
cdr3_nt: TGTGCCATCAGTGAGGCTGGGACTAGCGGGGGAAGCACAGATACGCAGTATTTT
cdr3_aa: CAISEAGTSGGSTDTQYF

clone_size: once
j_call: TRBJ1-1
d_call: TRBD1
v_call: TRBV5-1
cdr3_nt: TGCGCCAGCAGCTTATACCCCACCGACAGGGGGAACACTGAAGCTTTCTTT
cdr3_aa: CASSLYPTDRGNTEAFF

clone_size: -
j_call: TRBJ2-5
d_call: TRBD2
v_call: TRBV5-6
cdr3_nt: TGTGCCAGCAGCTCAGCGGGGAGTCAAGAGACCCAGTACTTC
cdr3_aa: CASSSAGSQETQYF

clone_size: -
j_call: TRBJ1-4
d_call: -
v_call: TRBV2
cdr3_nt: TGTGCCAGCAGTGTCGAGGGTGGAGCTCGGGAAAAACTGTTTTTT
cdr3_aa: CASSVEGGAREKLFF

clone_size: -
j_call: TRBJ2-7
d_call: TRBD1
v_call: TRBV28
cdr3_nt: TGTGCCAGCAGTTCCACTGGGACAGGGAGATACGAGCAGTACTTC
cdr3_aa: CASSSTGTGRYEQYF

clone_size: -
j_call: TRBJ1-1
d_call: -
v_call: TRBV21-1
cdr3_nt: TGTGCCAGCAGCAAAGGTCAATTCGGAGGTAAGAGCACTGAAGCTTTCTTT
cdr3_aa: CASSKGQFGGKSTEAFF

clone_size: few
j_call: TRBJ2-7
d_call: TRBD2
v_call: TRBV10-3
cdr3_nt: TGTGCCATCATGGGGGGGGAGGGTGGATACGAGCAGTACTTC
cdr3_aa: CAIMGGEGGYEQYF

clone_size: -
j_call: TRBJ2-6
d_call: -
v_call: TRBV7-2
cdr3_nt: TGTGCCAGCAGCTACCACCCGGGGGGCGCGGGCTCTGGGGCCAACGTCCTGACTTTC
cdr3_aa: CASSYHPGGAGSGANVLTF

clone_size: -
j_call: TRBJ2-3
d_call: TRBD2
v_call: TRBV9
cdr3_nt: TGTGCCAGCAGCGTACTTAGCGGGGGGTCGGATACGCAGTATTTT
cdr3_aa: CASSVLSGGSDTQYF

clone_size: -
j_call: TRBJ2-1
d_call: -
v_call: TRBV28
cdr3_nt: TGTGCCAGCAGTTTACCCCTTGGAGGGAGTCGGCGGGAGCAGTTCTTC
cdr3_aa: CASSLPLGGSRREQFF

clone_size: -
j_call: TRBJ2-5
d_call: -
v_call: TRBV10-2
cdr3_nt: TGCGCCAGCTCCGTGGGGCCCCAAGAGACCCAGTACTTC
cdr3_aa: CASSVGPQETQYF

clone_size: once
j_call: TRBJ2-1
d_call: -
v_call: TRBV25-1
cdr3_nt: TGTGCCAGCAGTGAGGGGCACCGGCAGGGTTGGAATGAGCAGTTCTTC
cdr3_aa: CASSEGHRQGWNEQFF

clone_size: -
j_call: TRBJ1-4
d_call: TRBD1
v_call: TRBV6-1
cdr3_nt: TGTGCCAGCAGTCAATCCGGGACAGGGGTTGGAAAACTGTTTTTT
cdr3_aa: CASSQSGTGVGKLFF

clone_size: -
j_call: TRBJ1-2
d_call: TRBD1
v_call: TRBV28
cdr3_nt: TGTGCCAGCAGCCAACAGGGGGCGCATGGCTACACCTTC
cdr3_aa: CASSQQGAHGYTF

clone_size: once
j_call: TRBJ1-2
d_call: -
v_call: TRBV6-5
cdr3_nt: TGTGCCAGCAGTTACTCGCTGGAGCGGAGGAGCTACACCTTC
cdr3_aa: CASSYSLERRSYTF

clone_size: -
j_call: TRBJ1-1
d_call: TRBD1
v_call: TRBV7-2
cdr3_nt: TGTGCCAGCAGCTTAATCGACAGGGCTACAAGGGCTTTCTTT
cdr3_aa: CASSLIDRATRAFF

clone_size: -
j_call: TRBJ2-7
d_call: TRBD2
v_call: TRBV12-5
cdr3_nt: TGTGCTAGTGGTCCCTTTGGACTAGCGGGGGGAACCTACGAGCAGTACTTC
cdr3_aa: CASGPFGLAGGTYEQYF

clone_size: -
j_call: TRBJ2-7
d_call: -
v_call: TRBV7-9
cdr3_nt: TGTGCCAGCAGCCGGGGGTCGACCTACGAGCAGTACTTC
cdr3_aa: CASSRGSTYEQYF

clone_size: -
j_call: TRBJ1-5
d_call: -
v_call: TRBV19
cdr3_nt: TGTGCCAGTAGTATCTCCCAGGGGAATCAGCCCCAGCATTTT
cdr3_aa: CASSISQGNQPQHF

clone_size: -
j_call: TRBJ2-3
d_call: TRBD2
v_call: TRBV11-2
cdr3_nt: TGTGCCAGCAGCTCGGGACTAGCGGGGTCCGCGCAGTATTTT
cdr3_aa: CASSSGLAGSAQYF

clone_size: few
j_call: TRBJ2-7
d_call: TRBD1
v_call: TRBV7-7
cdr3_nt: TGTGCCAGCAGCCCCGGGACAGGGGATTCCTACGAGCAGTACTTC
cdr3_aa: CASSPGTGDSYEQYF

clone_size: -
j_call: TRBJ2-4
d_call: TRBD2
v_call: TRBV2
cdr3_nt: TGTGCCAGCAGACCGGGACTAGCGGGGGGGCGGGCCAAAAACATTCAGTACTTC
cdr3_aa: CASRPGLAGGRAKNIQYF